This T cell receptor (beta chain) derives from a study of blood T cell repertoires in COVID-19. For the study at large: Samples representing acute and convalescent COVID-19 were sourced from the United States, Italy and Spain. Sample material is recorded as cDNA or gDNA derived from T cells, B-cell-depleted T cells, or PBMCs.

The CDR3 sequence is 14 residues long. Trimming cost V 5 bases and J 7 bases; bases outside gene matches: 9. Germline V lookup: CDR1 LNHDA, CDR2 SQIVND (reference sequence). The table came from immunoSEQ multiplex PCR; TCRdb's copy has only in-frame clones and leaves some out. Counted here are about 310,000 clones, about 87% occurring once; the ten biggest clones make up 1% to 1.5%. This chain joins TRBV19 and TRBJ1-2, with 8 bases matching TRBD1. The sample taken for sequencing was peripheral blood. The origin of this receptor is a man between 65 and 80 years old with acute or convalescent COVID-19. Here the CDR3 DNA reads TGTGCCAGTAGTGTGGGACAGGCCGCTTTTGGCTACACCTTC. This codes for CASSVGQAAFGYTF.